The subject of this entry is one T cell receptor (beta chain). The source of the sample is a study of blood T cell repertoires in COVID-19. Germline V gene lookup returns CDR1 LNHDA and CDR2 SQIVND (reference sequence). Trimming removed 2 bases from V and 5 bases from J; junction bases left unmatched: 9. The CDR3 contains 16 residues. The data were produced by immunoSEQ multiplex PCR, yet TCRdb's version contains in-frame clones alone and is incomplete. The sample yields about 430,000 clones, nearly 90% seen once. The sequencing input was PBMCs or T cells enriched from blood (not recorded which). V gene TRBV19 combines with J gene TRBJ1-2, with 9 nucleotides matching TRBD1. This TCR came from a woman aged 18-30 years who had been exposed to COVID-19. The CDR3, as DNA: TGTGCCAGTAGTATACCCGGGACAGGGAAGTCGTATGGCTACACCTTC. Translating gives CASSIPGTGKSYGYTF.